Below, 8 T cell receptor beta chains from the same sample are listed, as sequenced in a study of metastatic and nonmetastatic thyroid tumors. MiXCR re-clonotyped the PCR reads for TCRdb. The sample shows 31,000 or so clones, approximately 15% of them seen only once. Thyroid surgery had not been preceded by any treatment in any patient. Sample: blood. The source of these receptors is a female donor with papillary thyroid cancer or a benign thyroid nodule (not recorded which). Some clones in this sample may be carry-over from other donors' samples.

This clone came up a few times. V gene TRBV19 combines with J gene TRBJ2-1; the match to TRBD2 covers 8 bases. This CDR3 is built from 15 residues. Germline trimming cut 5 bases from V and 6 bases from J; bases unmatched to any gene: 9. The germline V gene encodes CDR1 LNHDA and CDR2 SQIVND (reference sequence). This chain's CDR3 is CASSSGGAWGNEQFF. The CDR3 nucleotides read TGTGCCAGTAGTTCCGGGGGGGCATGGGGCAATGAGCAGTTCTTC.

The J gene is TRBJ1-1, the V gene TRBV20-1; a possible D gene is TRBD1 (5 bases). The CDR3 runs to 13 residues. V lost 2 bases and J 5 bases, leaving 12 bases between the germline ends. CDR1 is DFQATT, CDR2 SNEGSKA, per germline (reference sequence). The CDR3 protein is CSARSGRGTEAFF. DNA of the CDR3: TGCAGTGCTAGATCAGGGCGGGGAACTGAAGCTTTCTTT.

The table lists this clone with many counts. The DNA for the CDR3 is TGCGCCAGCAGCTTACAAACAGGGGGGTACTCTGGGGCCAACGTCCTGACTTTC. It is translated as CASSLQTGGYSGANVLTF. The chain combines TRBV5-1 with TRBJ2-6; 8 nucleotides agree with TRBD1. This CDR3 region has 18 residues. CDR1 SGHRS and CDR2 YFSETQ come from the germline V gene. The V segment lost 2 bases and the J segment 0 bases; nucleotides outside the gene matches: 7.

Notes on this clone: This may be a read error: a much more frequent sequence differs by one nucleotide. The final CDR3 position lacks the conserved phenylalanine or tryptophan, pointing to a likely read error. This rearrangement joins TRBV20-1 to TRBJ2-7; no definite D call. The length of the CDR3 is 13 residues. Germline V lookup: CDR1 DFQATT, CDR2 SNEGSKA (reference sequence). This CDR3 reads CSARPSPSYEQYY. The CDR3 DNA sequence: TGTAGTGCGAGGCCCAGCCCGTCCTACGAGCAGTACTAC.

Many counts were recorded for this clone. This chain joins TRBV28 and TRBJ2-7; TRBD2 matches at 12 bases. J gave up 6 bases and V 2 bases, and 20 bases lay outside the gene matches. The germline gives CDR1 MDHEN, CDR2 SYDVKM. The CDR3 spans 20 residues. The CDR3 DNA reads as TGTGCCAGCAGTTTACTCCCCAGGGGGGGCACTAGCGGGAGGTTTAGCGAGCAGTACTTC. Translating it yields CASSLLPRGGTSGRFSEQYF.

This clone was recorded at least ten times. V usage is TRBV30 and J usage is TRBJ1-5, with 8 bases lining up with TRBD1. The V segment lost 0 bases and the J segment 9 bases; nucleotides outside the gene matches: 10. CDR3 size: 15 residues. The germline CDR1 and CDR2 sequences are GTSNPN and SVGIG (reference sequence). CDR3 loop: CAWSVTGTGARPQHF. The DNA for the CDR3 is TGTGCCTGGAGTGTCACCGGGACAGGCGCACGGCCCCAGCATTTT.

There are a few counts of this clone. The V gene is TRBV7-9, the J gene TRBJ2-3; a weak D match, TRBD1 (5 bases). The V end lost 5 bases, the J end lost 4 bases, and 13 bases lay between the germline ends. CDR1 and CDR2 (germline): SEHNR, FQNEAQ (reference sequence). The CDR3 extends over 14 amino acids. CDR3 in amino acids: CASSKLTGADTQYF. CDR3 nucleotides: TGTGCCAGCAGCAAGCTCACAGGAGCAGATACGCAGTATTTT.

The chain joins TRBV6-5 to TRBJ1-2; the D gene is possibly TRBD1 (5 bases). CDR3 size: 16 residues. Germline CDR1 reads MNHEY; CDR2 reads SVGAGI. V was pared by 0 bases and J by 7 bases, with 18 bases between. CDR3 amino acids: CASSYSREARQGGYTF. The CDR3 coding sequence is TGTGCCAGCAGTTACTCGAGGGAGGCCAGGCAGGGTGGCTACACCTTC.